Shown below are 20 T cell receptor beta chains from a single sample sequenced in a study of OX40 agonist ivuxolimab in advanced cancers. Sequencing used immunoSEQ multiplex PCR; TCRdb keeps in-frame clones, though not all of them. The sample has around 88,000 clones; 90% to 95% are singletons. This specimen consisted of CD4+ or CD8+ T cells sorted from blood, obtained in a trial of the OX40 agonist ivuxolimab. These receptors were obtained from an adult with an advanced solid tumor such as melanoma, head and neck, liver or kidney cancer.

CDR3 region: CASSIETTRHNEQFF. The CDR3 DNA follows: TGTGCCAGTAGTATAGAAACGACTAGGCACAATGAGCAGTTCTTC. The chain carries TRBV19 and TRBJ2-1, with a possible D match to TRBD2 (6 bases). CDR1 is LNHDA and CDR2 is SQIVND in the germline V gene (reference sequence). The CDR3 spans 15 residues. Trimming removed 0 bases from V and 5 bases from J, with 11 bases in between.

The chain has TRBV11-2 and TRBJ2-7; TRBD2 matches 11 bases. CDR1 is SGHAT and CDR2 is FQNNGV in the germline V gene. Trimming removed 5 bases from V and 7 bases from J; junction bases left unmatched: 13. This CDR3 contains 16 residues. CDR3 DNA sequence: TGTGCCAGCAGCCGAGGGACTAGCGGTTTTCACAGGGAGCAGTACTTC. Its translation: CASSRGTSGFHREQYF.

The chain links TRBV7-9 to TRBJ2-7; TRBD1 matches at 9 bases. Germline-derived CDR1 and CDR2 are SEHNR and FQNEAQ (reference sequence). V was clipped by 4 bases and J by 2 bases; unmatched bases: 3. The CDR3 contains 14 residues. The chain's CDR3 is CASSSTGGTYEQYF. The CDR3, as DNA: TGTGCCAGCAGCTCGACAGGGGGGACCTACGAGCAGTACTTC.

This clone is a singleton in its sample. The gene calls are TRBV7-9 and TRBJ2-5; the match to TRBD2 covers 7 bases. The V segment lost 0 bases and the J segment 4 bases; nucleotides outside the gene matches: 5. The CDR3 loop spans 15 amino acids. CDR1 is SEHNR and CDR2 is FQNEAQ in the germline V gene (reference sequence). CDR3 in amino acids: CASSLAPPGGETQYF. The CDR3 nucleotides read TGTGCCAGCAGCTTAGCTCCCCCGGGGGGAGAGACCCAGTACTTC.

This sequence joins TRBV6-4 and TRBJ1-1, with D possibly being TRBD1 (5 bases). Germline V gene sequence: CDR1 MRHNA, CDR2 SNTAGT. V dropped 4 bases and J dropped 1 base, with 7 bases sitting between them. This CDR3 region has 13 residues. CDR3 coding DNA: TGTGCCAGCAGTGTGACAGAGAACACTGAAGCTTTCTTT. Residues: CASSVTENTEAFF.

This clone was counted once. This rearrangement joins TRBV28 to TRBJ1-1; maybe TRBD1 (6 bases). The length of the CDR3 is 17 residues. Trimming pared 10 bases from V and 0 bases from J, leaving 24 bases between. CDR1 and CDR2 (germline): MDHEN, SYDVKM. In DNA form, the CDR3 reads TGTGCCACTCATTGGCCCGGGGACATATCCATGAACACTGAAGCTTTCTTT. Amino acids: CATHWPGDISMNTEAFF.

The rearrangement joins TRBV19 to TRBJ2-2; D gene uncertain. The CDR3 has 13 residues. Germline-derived CDR1 and CDR2 are LNHDA and SQIVND (reference sequence). V was trimmed by 8 bases and J by 1 base, leaving 8 bases between them. The CDR3 reads CASGRVNTGELFF. In nucleotides, the CDR3 is TGTGCCAGTGGAAGGGTGAACACCGGGGAGCTGTTTTTT.

V is TRBV9 and J is TRBJ1-2; D uncertain. CDR1 is SGDLS, CDR2 YYNGEE, per germline. CDR3 length: 13 residues. V lost 2 bases, J lost 8 bases, and 13 bases lay in between. CDR3 loop: CASSVYPPRGYTF. The DNA of the CDR3 is TGTGCCAGCAGCGTTTACCCCCCGAGGGGCTACACCTTC.

This chain joins TRBV2 and TRBJ2-1, with D possibly TRBD1 on 5 matching bases. CDR3 length: 14 residues. V was trimmed by 9 bases and J by 2 bases, leaving 14 bases between them. In germline, CDR1 is SNHLY, CDR2 FYNNEI. Here the CDR3 reads CASKGSSTYNEQFF. CDR3 DNA sequence: TGTGCCAGTAAGGGGTCGTCCACCTACAATGAGCAGTTCTTC.

The chain uses TRBV4-2 and TRBJ2-2, with D perhaps TRBD2 (6 bases). The CDR3 totals 14 residues. The germline CDR1 and CDR2 sequences are LGHNA and YNFKEQ. V was clipped by 2 bases and J by 8 bases, with 12 bases between them. The CDR3: CASSQRRGPGELFF. CDR3 in DNA: TGTGCCAGCAGCCAACGGCGGGGTCCTGGGGAGCTGTTTTTT.

V and J are TRBV9 and TRBJ2-2, with a possible D match to TRBD2 (6 bases). The CDR3 runs to 15 residues. The germline gives CDR1 SGDLS, CDR2 YYNGEE. The ends were cut back, 0 bases at V and 9 bases at J, with 15 bases in the middle. The CDR3 protein is CASSVDGRMSWELFF. DNA of the CDR3: TGTGCCAGCAGCGTAGATGGGAGGATGAGCTGGGAGCTGTTTTTT.

The chain links TRBV19 to TRBJ1-4; TRBD1 is a possible D gene (5 bases). This CDR3 is 14 amino acids long. V gave up 3 bases and J gave up 8 bases, with 13 bases separating them. Per the germline V gene, CDR1 is LNHDA and CDR2 is SQIVND (reference sequence). CDR3 residues: CASSILAGREKLFF. The DNA for the CDR3 is TGTGCCAGTAGTATTTTGGCAGGGAGGGAAAAACTGTTTTTT.

This CDR3 reads CASSVATGFGGAGKTQYF. CDR3 coding DNA: TGTGCCAGCAGCGTAGCCACCGGGTTCGGGGGGGCCGGGAAGACCCAGTACTTC. J is TRBJ2-5 and V is TRBV9; 8 bases line up with TRBD2. Germline V gene lookup returns CDR1 SGDLS and CDR2 YYNGEE. CDR3 length equals 18 residues. J gave up 6 bases and V 0 bases, and 16 bases lay outside the gene matches.

The DNA for the CDR3 is TGTGCCAGCAGTGCACGGGGGAGTCATCAGCCCCAGCATTTT. Translating it yields CASSARGSHQPQHF. This sequence joins TRBV6-6 and TRBJ1-5; D is perhaps TRBD1 (5 bases). Germline loops: CDR1 MNHNY, CDR2 SVGAGI (reference sequence). The CDR3 is 14 residues long. V was pared by 5 bases and J by 5 bases, with 13 bases between.

The J gene is TRBJ1-5, the V gene TRBV2; no clear D. Trimming stripped 9 bases from V and 4 bases from J, with 13 bases between. CDR1 SNHLY and CDR2 FYNNEI come from the germline V gene. The CDR3 covers 13 residues. CDR3 loop: CASGREVNQPQHF. CDR3 nucleotide sequence: TGTGCCAGTGGCCGGGAGGTAAATCAGCCCCAGCATTTT.

This chain uses TRBV2 with TRBJ1-1; D remains unclear. Trimming took off 6 bases at V and 1 base at J, with 9 bases between the two ends. This CDR3 has 13 amino acids. The germline V gene has CDR1 SNHLY and CDR2 FYNNEI. The CDR3 bases are TGTGCCAGCAGGCCGCTCCCGAACACTGAAGCTTTCTTT. Translating gives CASRPLPNTEAFF.

The chain joins TRBV5-5 to TRBJ1-1; D ambiguous. Trimming shortened V by 0 bases and J by 5 bases, and 14 bases separated the two germline ends. From germline, CDR1 is SGHKS and CDR2 YYEKEE (reference sequence). The CDR3 is 15 residues long. The chain's CDR3 is CASSLELGGGTEAFF. The CDR3 bases are TGTGCCAGCAGCTTGGAGTTAGGAGGAGGAACTGAAGCTTTCTTT.

The V call is TRBV9, the J call TRBJ1-1; no definite D call. This CDR3 has 14 residues. Germline CDR1 SGDLS, CDR2 YYNGEE. V was trimmed by 0 bases and J by 0 bases, leaving 6 bases between them. The CDR3: CASSVVQMNTEAFF. The CDR3 nucleotides are TGTGCCAGCAGCGTAGTGCAGATGAACACTGAAGCTTTCTTT.

The chain joins TRBV7-9 to TRBJ1-2; D unclear. CDR1 is SEHNR, CDR2 FQNEAQ, per germline (reference sequence). The V end lost 4 bases, the J end lost 2 bases, and 5 bases lay between the germline ends. CDR3 length equals 12 residues. The CDR3 reads CASSSDNYGYTF. Here the CDR3 DNA reads TGTGCCAGCAGCTCGGACAACTATGGCTACACCTTC.

The rearrangement joins TRBV6-5 to TRBJ2-2; D ambiguous. Trimming shortened V by 2 bases and J by 6 bases, and 4 bases separated the two germline ends. Germline V gives CDR1 MNHEY, CDR2 SVGAGI. The CDR3 runs 12 residues. The CDR3 loop reads CASSYIAGELFF. CDR3 DNA: TGTGCCAGCAGTTACATAGCCGGGGAGCTGTTTTTT.